This T cell receptor beta chain was recorded in a study of blood T cell repertoires in COVID-19 (dated by TCRdb to 2020 to 2022). Broadly, across the study: The collaborator samples originated in the United States, Italy and Spain and spanned the acute and convalescent phases of COVID-19. Where available, HLA class I and class II types were taken from metadata supplied by the sample provider and were not determined by assay-based typing. The material from the prospective study consisted of cDNA or gDNA derived from T cells, B-cell-depleted T cells, or PBMCs. Subjects who had been exposed to COVID-19, were actively infected with it, or had recovered from it provided the deeply sampled blood TCRbeta repertoires that made up the dataset. The samples were drawn from the first 160 participants of the ongoing ImmuneRACE study and from 1,200 or so subjects provided by 6 global collaborators. Sample metadata almost always included a de-identified subject ID, COVID-19 status, age in years and sex. The repertoires were released in a freely available public database intended as a resource for research on the immune response to SARS-CoV-2.

As concerns this clone: The target of this receptor is not known. No quality values exist for individual bases; no much larger clone is one base distant.

Study-wide findings and limitations: The amount of clinical and demographic metadata varied by source and participant and was provided uncurated.

The immunoSEQ Assay, a bias-controlled multiplex PCR, was used to amplify TCRbeta CDR3 regions from genomic DNA. In the original analysis: The number of nucleated cells in each sample was estimated from the amplification of reference gene primers within the assay. To quantify the absolute abundance of each unique TCRbeta CDR3 rearrangement, sequence reads were collapsed and filtered. For each sample, productive Simpson clonality was calculated as the square root of Simpson's diversity index over productive rearrangements. TCRdb stores this immuneACCESS table with in-frame sequences only. Part of the clones is absent; in the studies checked, under half of the shortfall reflects unresolved V genes, and no reason is known for the rest. The V and J calls and the clone size are those of that table, but D and trimming were determined from the DNA. Recorded for this sample are some 530,000 clones; 75% to 90% of them occurred a single time. Roughly 8% of the sample comes from the top ten.

Enrolling through a virtual design, the prospective study's participants ranged in age from roughly 18 to 95 years and lived across 24 United States geographic areas. In the prospective study, participants were assigned to cohorts based on the clinical history participants reported in a screening survey and a study questionnaire. For ImmuneRACE Cohort 3, a participant was defined as recovered based on two consecutive negative NP/OP PCR tests, clearance by a healthcare professional, or resolution of symptoms. Each participant in the prospective study had whole blood, serum and a nasopharyngeal or oropharyngeal swab collected by mobile phlebotomists. Prospective study participants could optionally give additional blood draws and questionnaires over an approximately 2-month period. Before DNA extraction, prospective study blood samples were shipped either frozen or at room temperature. V is clipped by 5 bases and J by 5 bases, and the sequence between their germline boundaries is 13 bases long. From a lookup of the germline V gene, CDR1 and CDR2 are SGHVS and FQNEAQ. Counted from cysteine to phenylalanine, this CDR3 has 15 amino acids. This entry keeps only the CDR3 DNA: 45 bases, framed from base 1.

In this chain, TRBV7-8 is recombined with TRBJ1-6; TRBD1 is a possible D gene, resting on 5 matching bases. Sequenced: PBMCs or T cells enriched from blood (not recorded which). The sequence came from a woman in her sixties or seventies who had recovered from COVID-19. The encoded CDR3 is CASSKDNVDNSPLHF. The nucleotide sequence is TGTGCCAGCAGCAAGGACAACGTCGATAATTCACCCCTCCACTTT.